Below are 21 T cell receptor beta chains sequenced from a single sample in a study of OX40 agonist ivuxolimab in advanced cancers. Clones were sequenced by immunoSEQ multiplex PCR, and TCRdb holds only the in-frame ones, with some missing. This repertoire shows over 70,000 clones, under 95% found once; its top ten account for approximately 15%. The sample here was CD4+ or CD8+ T cells sorted from blood, taken in a trial of the OX40 agonist ivuxolimab. The receptor source for this set is an adult with an advanced solid tumor such as melanoma, head and neck, liver or kidney cancer.

The chain has TRBV19 and TRBJ1-2; no firm D call. CDR3 size: 15 residues. V was cut by 5 bases and J by 6 bases, with 19 bases left in between. Germline V gene lookup returns CDR1 LNHDA and CDR2 SQIVND (reference sequence). The DNA for the CDR3 is TGTGCCAGTAGTCCCCCGGGAACGACCCCCCATGGCTACACCTTC. Translated, it gives CASSPPGTTPHGYTF.

The chain joins TRBV7-2 to TRBJ2-7; D unclear. Germline values: CDR1 SGHTA, CDR2 FQGNSA. Trimming shortened V by 2 bases and J by 3 bases, and 11 bases separated the two germline ends. The CDR3 is 14 amino acids. CDR3 sequence: CASSLYDGHYEQYF. CDR3 DNA sequence: TGTGCCAGCAGCTTATACGACGGGCACTACGAGCAGTACTTC.

This chain joins TRBV6-5 and TRBJ1-3; no reliable D call. Trimming removed 2 bases from V and 3 bases from J, with 5 bases in between. Germline assignment: CDR1 MNHEY and CDR2 SVGAGI. The CDR3 length is 13 residues. The CDR3 nucleotides read TGTGCCAGCAGTTACGATTTTGGAAACACCATATATTTT. It specifies CASSYDFGNTIYF.

This sequence joins TRBV4-3 and TRBJ1-2; D uncertain. Trimming pared 0 bases from V and 7 bases from J, leaving 15 bases between. Germline V CDR1 and CDR2: LGHNA, YSLEER. This CDR3 is 15 amino acids long. In DNA, the CDR3 is TGCGCCAGCAGCCAAGATCCGGGGAGGGAAGGTGGCTACACCTTC. It encodes CASSQDPGREGGYTF.

This rearrangement joins TRBV6-4 to TRBJ2-1; D is unclear. The V gene lost 0 bases and the J gene lost 0 bases, with 9 bases spanning the gap. The V gene's germline CDR1 is MRHNA and CDR2 SNTAGT. This CDR3 spans 16 amino acids. CDR3 nucleotide sequence: TGTGCCAGCAGTGACTCCTGGCTTAGCTCCTACAATGAGCAGTTCTTC. Translation gives CASSDSWLSSYNEQFF.

As DNA, the CDR3 is TGCGCCAGCAGCCAAGTTTTGGCAGCTTATGGCTACACCTTC. Translation: CASSQVLAAYGYTF. The chain is built from TRBV4-3 and TRBJ1-2, with D uncertain. V dropped 1 base and J dropped 5 bases, with 11 bases sitting between them. Germline assignment: CDR1 LGHNA and CDR2 YSLEER. The CDR3 sequence is 14 residues long.

The rearrangement links TRBV7-9 to TRBJ1-1; D possibly corresponds to TRBD1 (5 bases). The CDR3 is 14 amino acids. V shed 4 bases and J shed 3 bases, with 12 bases lying between them. CDR1 SEHNR and CDR2 FQNEAQ come from the germline V gene (reference sequence). The CDR3 here is CASSSGDGDTEAFF. The CDR3 DNA reads as TGTGCCAGCAGCTCCGGGGACGGGGACACTGAAGCTTTCTTT.

The chain employs TRBV6-6 and TRBJ2-1; 8 nucleotides match TRBD2. The CDR3 extends over 16 amino acids. Germline CDR1 and CDR2: MNHNY and SVGAGI (reference sequence). V gave up 7 bases and J gave up 4 bases; unmatched junction bases: 12. CDR3 residues: CASTAFGRAQYNEQFF. CDR3 sequence (DNA): TGTGCCAGCACCGCCTTCGGGAGGGCCCAATACAATGAGCAGTTCTTC.

J is TRBJ1-3 and V is TRBV7-9; a possible D gene is TRBD1 (6 bases). Germline CDR1 and CDR2: SEHNR and FQNEAQ (reference sequence). Trimming stripped 3 bases from V and 4 bases from J, with 13 bases between. This CDR3 contains 15 residues. The CDR3 is CASSLENRAGNTIYF. The CDR3 DNA reads TGTGCCAGCAGCTTGGAGAACAGGGCCGGAAACACCATATATTTT.

This chain connects TRBV27 to TRBJ2-7; perhaps TRBD2 as D (5 bases). Germline V gene data show CDR1 as MNHEY and CDR2 as SMNVEV (reference sequence). There are 13 residues in the CDR3. V shed 3 bases and J shed 2 bases, with 8 bases lying between them. CDR3 amino acids: CASSLRVTYEQYF. The CDR3 DNA is TGTGCCAGCAGTTTGCGGGTTACCTACGAGCAGTACTTC.

The CDR3 loop reads CASSFRDIGHTEAFF. The CDR3 nucleotides are TGTGCCAGCAGCTTCCGGGACATCGGACACACTGAAGCTTTCTTT. The rearrangement joins TRBV5-4 to TRBJ1-1; D may be TRBD1 (6 bases). Germline V gives CDR1 SGHNT, CDR2 YYREEE (reference sequence). The CDR3 spans 15 residues. V was cut by 2 bases and J by 3 bases, with 14 bases left in between.

The chain couples TRBV15 to TRBJ1-5; D possibly corresponds to TRBD1 (6 bases). This CDR3 has 16 residues. Per germline, CDR1 LNHNV and CDR2 YYDKDF (reference sequence). Trimming left V 0 bases short and J 0 bases short, with 9 bases between. In nucleotides, the CDR3 is TGTGCCACCAGCAGAGATGGACAGCCTAGCAATCAGCCCCAGCATTTT. Its protein is CATSRDGQPSNQPQHF.

The chain joins TRBV4-3 to TRBJ1-2; tentative D call: TRBD1 (6 bases). V lost 0 bases, J lost 5 bases, and 10 bases lay in between. CDR1 and CDR2 from the germline V gene are LGHNA and YSLEER. CDR3 length: 14 amino acids. The CDR3 protein is CASSQDKGGYGYTF. CDR3 nucleotides: TGCGCCAGCAGCCAAGATAAGGGGGGGTATGGCTACACCTTC.

The chain is built from TRBV5-4 and TRBJ2-5; perhaps TRBD1 as D (6 bases). Trimming took 0 bases from V and 5 from J, leaving 8 bases between them. This CDR3 has 13 amino acids. Germline CDR1 SGHNT, CDR2 YYREEE (reference sequence). The CDR3 DNA follows: TGTGCCAGCAGCTTGGCAGGGGCGGAGACCCAGTACTTC. Translating it yields CASSLAGAETQYF.

J is TRBJ1-1 and V is TRBV29-1; the match to TRBD1 covers 7 bases. Germline loops: CDR1 SQVTM, CDR2 ANQGSEA. V trimming: 5 bases; J trimming: 0 bases; junction bases outside the gene matches: 9. The CDR3 covers 15 residues. CDR3 protein: CSVSGGGGMNTEAFF. The CDR3 DNA is TGCAGCGTTTCTGGGGGAGGGGGCATGAACACTGAAGCTTTCTTT. The complete variable domain, with remaining parts taken from reference TRBV29-1 and TRBJ1-1, reads SAVISQKPSRDICQRGTSLTIQCQVDSQVTMMFWYRQQPGQSLTLIATANQGSEATYESGFVIDKFPISRPNLTFSTLTVSNMSPEDSSIYLCSVSGGGGMNTEAFFGQGTRLTVV.

The chain links TRBV5-1 to TRBJ1-1; unclear D gene. The CDR3 has 13 residues. Trimming removed 4 bases at V and 1 base at J, with 8 bases between. Per the germline V gene, CDR1 is SGHRS and CDR2 is YFSETQ. DNA of the CDR3: TGCGCCAGCAGCCTTTTTGGGAACACTGAAGCTTTCTTT. Its protein product is CASSLFGNTEAFF. The full variable domain, rest sourced from reference TRBV5-1 and TRBJ1-1, is KAGVTQTPRYLIKTRGQQVTLSCSPISGHRSVSWYQQTPGQGLQFLFEYFSETQRNKGNFPGRFSGRQFSNSRSEMNVSTLELGDSALYLCASSLFGNTEAFFGQGTRLTVV.

The chain uses TRBV25-1 and TRBJ1-2, with unresolved D. Per germline, CDR1 MGHDK and CDR2 SYGVNS. The CDR3 covers 12 residues. Between the trimmed V and J ends, which lost 3 bases and 5 bases, there was a span of 7 bases. The CDR3 sequence: CASSDNLYGYTF. The CDR3 DNA reads TGTGCCAGCAGTGATAACCTTTATGGCTACACCTTC.

The chain is built from TRBV5-1 and TRBJ2-5; D uncertain. CDR3 length equals 13 residues. The germline V gene encodes CDR1 SGHRS and CDR2 YFSETQ. Trimming took off 1 base at V and 3 bases at J, with 7 bases between the two ends. CDR3 in DNA: TGCGCCAGCAGCTTGAACCCGGAAGAGACCCAGTACTTC. Translated: CASSLNPEETQYF.

V and J are TRBV15 and TRBJ2-1, with D perhaps matching TRBD2 (5 bases). Trimming removed 1 base at V and 8 bases at J, with 6 bases between. Germline V gene lookup returns CDR1 LNHNV and CDR2 YYDKDF (reference sequence). This CDR3 has 12 amino acids. CDR3 in amino acids: CATSRVGDEQFF. Written as DNA, the CDR3 is TGTGCCACCAGCAGAGTCGGGGATGAGCAGTTCTTC.

The rearrangement links TRBV5-6 to TRBJ1-1; no reliable D call. From germline, CDR1 is SGHDT and CDR2 YYEEEE. With 2 bases removed from V and 4 bases from J, the gap between germline ends came to 3 bases. The CDR3 length is 11 residues. The CDR3 spells CASSLTTEAFF. The CDR3 DNA reads as TGTGCCAGCAGCTTAACCACTGAAGCTTTCTTT.

This chain connects TRBV4-3 to TRBJ2-7; D possibly corresponds to TRBD2 (5 bases). Per germline, CDR1 LGHNA and CDR2 YSLEER. The length of the CDR3 is 15 residues. Trimming shortened V by 0 bases and J by 5 bases, and 14 bases separated the two germline ends. DNA of the CDR3: TGCGCCAGCAGCCAAGATGGTAACAGACTAAACGAGCAGTACTTC. Amino acids: CASSQDGNRLNEQYF.